Listed below are T cell receptor beta chains from one sample, sequenced in a study of graft-versus-host responses after intestinal transplantation. Which antigens these TCRs recognize remains unknown. The protocol was immunoSEQ multiplex PCR, while the TCRdb copy is restricted to in-frame clones and leaves out a portion. This table holds some 130,000 clones, over 85% found once. The material sequenced was unstimulated CD4+ T cells sorted from spleen or lymph node cells, taken before intestinal transplant. The origin of the receptors is a human donor who received an intestinal transplant. Each CDR3 is given with its conserved first and last residue. D genes are given only for firm matches. Clone size, where shown, is once, few, many, or a class for clones that have expanded.

TRBJ1-1 TRBD1 . TRBV6-4 TGTGCCAGCAGCCCCCCCCGGGACAGGGCCACACGTCCCTCCGAAGCTTTCTTT CASSPPRDRATRPSEAFF
TRBJ1-4 . once TRBV5-6 TGTGCCAGCAGCTTGAGACCCTCAGATGAAAAACTGTTTTTT CASSLRPSDEKLFF
TRBJ1-2 . . TRBV5-4 TGTGCCAGCAGCTCTGAAGTTTTTTCTTCGTCTAACTATGGCTACACCTTC CASSSEVFSSSNYGYTF
TRBJ2-1 . . TRBV7-9 TGTGCCAGCAGCTTATTCGGTAATGAGCAGTTCTTC CASSLFGNEQFF
TRBJ2-7 . . TRBV5-1 TGCGCCAGCAGCCCGAGCCCAGGGACCGACGAGCAGTACTTC CASSPSPGTDEQYF
TRBJ1-1 . . TRBV4-1 TGCGCCAGCAGCCAGGGCCACCTGATCACTGAAGCTTTCTTT CASSQGHLITEAFF
TRBJ1-5 TRBD1 . TRBV18 TGTGCCAGCTCACCCCGCGGACAGGCAAACAATCAGCCCCAGCATTTT CASSPRGQANNQPQHF
TRBJ2-2 . few TRBV18 TGTGCCAGCTCAGAAGGAAACACCGGGGAGCTGTTTTTT CASSEGNTGELFF
TRBJ2-7 TRBD1 . TRBV9 TGTGCCAGCAGCGGAAAACAGGGGGCCAAGGGCGAGCAGTACTTC CASSGKQGAKGEQYF
TRBJ1-5 TRBD1 once TRBV19 TGTGCCAGTAGTTATATAGGGGGCCATGACAATCAGCCCCAGCATTTT CASSYIGGHDNQPQHF
TRBJ2-3 TRBD2 . TRBV25-1 TGTGCCAGCAGCCCCAACGGGGGGGTGGGTACGCAGTATTTT CASSPNGGVGTQYF
TRBJ2-2 . . TRBV10-1 TGCGCCAGCAGTGCAAGGGGTACCGGGGAGCTGTTTTTT CASSARGTGELFF
TRBJ2-7 . once TRBV7-9 TGTGCCAGCAGCCCTTTCAGGGGTCTCGCCTACGAGCAGTACTTC CASSPFRGLAYEQYF
TRBJ2-1 TRBD2 . TRBV4-1 TGCGCCAGCAGCCGGGTGATAGCGGGGGGTAATGAGCAGTTCTTC CASSRVIAGGNEQFF
TRBJ2-5 . once TRBV6-1 TGTGCCAGCATGAGGACAAAAGAGACCCAGTACTTC CASMRTKETQYF
TRBJ2-5 . . TRBV12-5 TGTGCTAGTGGTCTGGGGGCGGGAGAGACCCAGTACTTC CASGLGAGETQYF
TRBJ1-2 . . TRBV29-1 TGCAGCGTTGGTGCCCCCGGGGCTGGCTACACCTTC CSVGAPGAGYTF
TRBJ2-3 TRBD2 . TRBV27 TGTGCCAGCACCTCGCGGGCTAGCGGGGGAGATACGCAGTATTTT CASTSRASGGDTQYF
TRBJ1-1 . . TRBV2 TGTGCCAGCAGTCTCGCCTTGAACACTGAAGCTTTCTTT CASSLALNTEAFF
TRBJ1-2 . . TRBV18 TGTGCCAGCACACTACAAAGGGGTGGTGGCTACACCTTC CASTLQRGGGYTF
TRBJ2-1 . . TRBV19 TGTGCCAGTAGTCGGGGACTTGTCTACAATGAGCAGTTCTTC CASSRGLVYNEQFF
TRBJ1-1 . . TRBV12-5 TGTGCTAGTGGTTTGGGAAGCGAACGCCAGCCGAGCACTGAAGCTTTCTTT CASGLGSERQPSTEAFF
TRBJ2-7 . once TRBV11-3 TGTGCCAGCAGCTCAACCCCCGGGACTGGCTACGAGCAGTACTTC CASSSTPGTGYEQYF
TRBJ2-5 . . TRBV7-2 TGTGCCAGCAGCCGCCGCACCCAGGGGACCCAGTACTTC CASSRRTQGTQYF
TRBJ1-2 . . TRBV5-4 TGTGCCAGCAGCTTGACCGCGGGCGGGGGCGGTAACTATGGCTACACCTTC CASSLTAGGGGNYGYTF
TRBJ1-6 . . TRBV6-5 TGTGCCAGCAGTTTCCGGGACTCTCTATCACCCCTCCACTTT CASSFRDSLSPLHF
TRBJ2-7 . . TRBV15 TGTGCCACCAGCAGAGAGTCGTTCTACGAGCAGTACTTC CATSRESFYEQYF
TRBJ1-4 TRBD1 . TRBV27 TGTGCCAGCGGACGTTCTAGACAGGGGGATGAAAAACTGTTTTTT CASGRSRQGDEKLFF
TRBJ2-7 . . TRBV19 TGTGCCAGTAGTATTGTCGGACAGAACTACGAGCAGTACTTC CASSIVGQNYEQYF
TRBJ1-6 . . TRBV25-1 TGTGCCAGCAGATCCAACAGGGATAATTCACCCCTCCACTTT CASRSNRDNSPLHF
TRBJ2-3 . . TRBV7-9 TGTGCCAGCAGCTTAATGGGCGGAGTAGCTCAGGGGACAGATACGCAGTATTTT CASSLMGGVAQGTDTQYF
TRBJ2-3 . . TRBV19 TGTGCCAGTAGTATACCCTTAGGGGGGACGCAGTATTTT CASSIPLGGTQYF
TRBJ1-2 TRBD1 once TRBV4-1 TGCGCCAGCAGCCAAGTATCCTCAGGGACAGGCTATGGCTACACCTTC CASSQVSSGTGYGYTF
TRBJ1-4 . . TRBV7-8 TGTGCCAGCAGCTTAAATTCAGGGCCCGCGAGTGAAAAACTGTTTTTT CASSLNSGPASEKLFF
TRBJ1-6 . . TRBV18 TGTGCCAGCTTCGACAGCTATGATTCACCCCTCCACTTT CASFDSYDSPLHF
TRBJ2-5 TRBD1 . TRBV18 TGTGCCAGCTCACCGACAGGGGAGACCCAGTACTTC CASSPTGETQYF
TRBJ2-7 TRBD1 . TRBV11-2 TGTGCCAGCAGCCGTCGGCACTCAGGGGGTTTCTTCTACGAGCAGTACTTC CASSRRHSGGFFYEQYF
TRBJ2-1 . . TRBV5-1 TGCGCCAGCAGCTTGGGAGGGCTCAATGAGCAGTTCTTC CASSLGGLNEQFF
TRBJ2-7 . . TRBV5-1 TGCGCCAGCAGCGTAGGGGGTGAATTTGGCGAGCAGTACTTC CASSVGGEFGEQYF
TRBJ1-6 . . TRBV21-1 TGTGCCAGCAGCAAAGACAGCTCCTATAATTCACCCCTCCACTTT CASSKDSSYNSPLHF